The 20 T cell receptor beta chains below come from one sample, sequenced in a study of siplizumab effects on memory and regulatory T cells. Only in-frame clones appear in the TCRdb table, and some are missing; sequencing was by immunoSEQ multiplex PCR. In the table there are 99,000 or so clones, about 93% of which are singletons. Sequencing was performed on CD4+ T cells sorted from blood. Receptors were obtained from a human donor in good health.

A single count supports this clone. The CDR3 region is CASNTRDYPKGAFF. In DNA, the CDR3 is TGTGCCAGCAATACCCGGGACTACCCTAAGGGTGCTTTCTTT. The genes are TRBV2 and TRBJ1-1; D possibly corresponds to TRBD1 (5 bases). V shed 7 bases and J shed 11 bases, with 23 bases lying between them. This CDR3 region has 14 residues. Germline assignment: CDR1 SNHLY and CDR2 FYNNEI.

The chain has TRBV4-3 and TRBJ2-3; D is perhaps TRBD2 (6 bases). Trimming pared 0 bases from V and 0 bases from J, leaving 13 bases between. Germline CDR1 is LGHNA and CDR2 is YSLEER. This CDR3 has 17 amino acids. In nucleotides, the CDR3 is TGCGCCAGCAGCCAAGAATTGGGCGGGACTAGCACAGATACGCAGTATTTT. This translates into CASSQELGGTSTDTQYF.

The chain recombines TRBV29-1 with TRBJ1-5; D might be TRBD1 (6 bases). Germline CDR1 reads SQVTM; CDR2 reads ANQGSEA. Trimming left V 7 bases short and J 3 bases short, with 13 bases between. The CDR3 has 13 amino acids. In DNA form, the CDR3 reads TGCAGCGCAGGGGACACGCTCAATCAGCCCCAGCATTTT. Amino acid sequence: CSAGDTLNQPQHF.

J is TRBJ1-5 and V is TRBV7-8, with a tentative D call TRBD1 (6 bases). Germline assignment: CDR1 SGHVS and CDR2 FQNEAQ. V was cut by 1 base and J by 3 bases, with 10 bases left in between. CDR3 length equals 15 residues. The DNA for the CDR3 is TGTGCCAGCAGCTTAGATCCAGGGGTCAATCAGCCCCAGCATTTT. The encoded protein is CASSLDPGVNQPQHF.

V is TRBV18 and J is TRBJ2-7, with D tentatively TRBD1 (6 bases). The CDR3 runs to 14 residues. Trimming took 3 bases from V and 4 from J, leaving 13 bases between them. Germline CDR1 and CDR2: KGHSH and LQKENI. CDR3 residues: CASSPWGQGYEQYF. CDR3 DNA: TGTGCCAGCTCACCCTGGGGGCAGGGGTACGAGCAGTACTTC.

V and J are TRBV6-5 and TRBJ1-1; no clear D gene. V was clipped by 5 bases and J by 2 bases, with 9 bases between them. Per the germline V gene, CDR1 is MNHEY and CDR2 is SVGAGI. The CDR3 is 13 amino acids. CDR3 sequence: CASSPGANTEAFF. The DNA for the CDR3 is TGTGCCAGCAGTCCGGGCGCTAACACTGAAGCTTTCTTT.

The chain has TRBV27 and TRBJ1-5; TRBD1 might be the D (5 bases). The CDR3 runs to 12 residues. CDR1 MNHEY and CDR2 SMNVEV come from the germline V gene (reference sequence). V was pared by 3 bases and J by 6 bases, with 6 bases between. CDR3 DNA: TGTGCCAGCAGTTTCCAGGGTCAGCCCCAGCATTTT. It yields the protein CASSFQGQPQHF.

The chain employs TRBV4-1 and TRBJ2-7, with 10 positions matching TRBD2. Trimming at V came to 4 bases and at J to 6 bases, leaving 12 bases not matched to a gene. Germline-derived CDR1 and CDR2 are MGHRA and YSYEKL. CDR3 size: 16 residues. Here the CDR3 DNA reads TGCGCCAGCAGCCCCTACGGTGGGCTAGCGGGGGTCGAGCAGTACTTC. This gives the protein CASSPYGGLAGVEQYF.

This clone showed up just a few times. The chain combines TRBV30 with TRBJ1-1; no definite D call. The V end lost 0 bases, the J end lost 5 bases, and 10 bases lay between the germline ends. The CDR3 extends over 13 amino acids. Germline CDR1 reads GTSNPN; CDR2 reads SVGIG (reference sequence). The CDR3, as DNA: TGTGCCTGGAGTGTGGGGAGTTGGACTGAAGCTTTCTTT. Translated, it gives CAWSVGSWTEAFF.

This clone was counted between two and nine times. The chain has TRBV2 and TRBJ2-7; 7 nucleotides match TRBD2. The germline gives CDR1 SNHLY, CDR2 FYNNEI. Trimming cost V 7 bases and J 4 bases; bases outside gene matches: 13. The CDR3 is 15 amino acids. CDR3 in DNA: TGTGCCAGCAAGGTGGCTAGCGGCCACGGATACGAGCAGTACTTC. Residues: CASKVASGHGYEQYF.

This clone was recorded only once. This chain links TRBV28 with TRBJ1-5; perhaps TRBD1 as D (5 bases). The V and J ends lost 3 bases and 2 bases respectively, with 11 bases between them. The CDR3 is 15 amino acids. Germline CDR1 MDHEN, CDR2 SYDVKM. The chain's CDR3 is CASSLGLGGNQPQHF. In nucleotides, the CDR3 is TGTGCCAGCAGTTTGGGCCTGGGGGGCAATCAGCCCCAGCATTTT.

The chain recombines TRBV12-5 with TRBJ1-1; the D is unclear. The CDR3 has 13 amino acids. V was pared by 7 bases and J by 1 base, with 10 bases between. Germline V lookup: CDR1 LGHNT, CDR2 FRNRAP. The CDR3 DNA sequence: TGTGCTAGTGCCTCGTCCCGGAACACTGAAGCTTTCTTT. Amino acid sequence: CASASSRNTEAFF.

The chain couples TRBV5-1 to TRBJ2-5; TRBD2 aligns across 8 bases. The CDR3 is 16 amino acids. The V gene end was trimmed by 4 bases and the J gene end by 1 base; junction bases not matched to a gene: 9. Germline values: CDR1 SGHRS, CDR2 YFSETQ. CDR3 DNA sequence: TGCGCCAGCAGCAAGGTTATGGCGGGGGGCCAAGAGACCCAGTACTTC. Translation gives CASSKVMAGGQETQYF. The entire variable domain, with the rest obtained from reference TRBV5-1 and TRBJ2-5, is as follows: KAGVTQTPRYLIKTRGQQVTLSCSPISGHRSVSWYQQTPGQGLQFLFEYFSETQRNKGNFPGRFSGRQFSNSRSEMNVSTLELGDSALYLCASSKVMAGGQETQYFGPGTRLLVL.

The gene calls are TRBV7-9 and TRBJ1-3; no clear D gene. Germline CDR1 and CDR2: SEHNR and FQNEAQ (reference sequence). The CDR3 runs to 13 residues. The V end lost 3 bases, the J end lost 4 bases, and 7 bases lay between the germline ends. The CDR3 region has the DNA TGTGCCAGCAGCTTGGATCAGGGAAACACCATATATTTT. It translates to CASSLDQGNTIYF.

Only one count was recorded for this clone. The J gene is TRBJ1-6, the V gene TRBV6-1; the D is unclear. Trimming took 1 base from V and 10 from J, leaving 5 bases between them. Per the germline V gene, CDR1 is MNHNS and CDR2 is SASEGT. The CDR3 totals 12 residues. The CDR3 DNA is TGTGCCAGCAGTGAAGTTCAGTCACCCCTCCACTTT. Translating it yields CASSEVQSPLHF.

This rearrangement joins TRBV13 to TRBJ2-1, with TRBD1 identical over 8 bases. The V gene end was trimmed by 3 bases and the J gene end by 6 bases; junction bases not matched to a gene: 10. This CDR3 comprises 16 residues. CDR1 PRHDT and CDR2 FYEKMQ come from the germline V gene (reference sequence). The CDR3, as DNA: TGTGCCAGCAGCTTGGACCCCGGGACAGGAGGCAATGAGCAGTTCTTC. This codes for CASSLDPGTGGNEQFF.

The rearrangement uses TRBV7-8 and TRBJ1-4; TRBD1 agrees at 9 bases. V shed 3 bases and J 0 bases; nucleotides not matched to a gene: 11. Germline loops: CDR1 SGHVS, CDR2 FQNEAQ. The CDR3 runs to 19 residues. For the CDR3, the DNA is TGTGCCAGCAGCTTCCGTCCCGGGACAGGGACAGCAACTAATGAAAAACTGTTTTTT. This translates into CASSFRPGTGTATNEKLFF.

CDR3 loop: CASSYPGDPQRAQHF. The CDR3 nucleotides read TGCGCCAGCTCCTACCCGGGGGACCCTCAAAGAGCCCAGCATTTT. V is TRBV4-1 and J is TRBJ1-5; D may be TRBD1 (5 bases). CDR1 is MGHRA, CDR2 YSYEKL, per germline. This CDR3 region has 15 residues. Trimming shortened V by 8 bases and J by 11 bases, and 25 bases separated the two germline ends.

This chain connects TRBV6-5 to TRBJ2-7; D not resolved. Germline V gives CDR1 MNHEY, CDR2 SVGAGI. This CDR3 is built from 14 residues. V lost 7 bases and J lost 1, with 14 bases in between. The CDR3 bases are TGTGCCAGCACCCAGGCCGGTAGGTCCTACGAGCAGTACTTC. Protein product: CASTQAGRSYEQYF.

This chain connects TRBV19 to TRBJ1-2; unclear D gene. The CDR3 length is 13 residues. Trimming pared 5 bases from V and 0 bases from J, leaving 7 bases between. Per germline, CDR1 LNHDA and CDR2 SQIVND (reference sequence). Here the CDR3 DNA reads TGTGCCAGTAGTCGAGAGTCTAACTATGGCTACACCTTC. Translating gives CASSRESNYGYTF. The whole variable domain, remainder taken from reference TRBV19 and TRBJ1-2, is DGGITQSPKYLFRKEGQNVTLSCEQNLNHDAMYWYRQDPGQGLRLIYYSQIVNDFQKGDIAEGYSVSREKKESFPLTVTSAQKNPTAFYLCASSRESNYGYTFGSGTRLTVV.